These 14 T cell receptor beta chains share one sample of origin, sequenced in a study of vaccination effects on CD4 cells after COVID-19. Libraries were prepared by immunoSEQ multiplex PCR; TCRdb keeps only in-frame clonotypes and omits some of them. The sample records tens of thousands of clones, roughly 77% being singletons. Using viral peptide pools, the ViraFEST assay grew out antigen-specific CD4+ T cells prior to sequencing. Isolating CD4+ T cells followed 9 to 10 days of culture. SARS-CoV-2 infected the person between March and December 2020, as confirmed by PCR. No antigen has been identified for these receptors. Sequencing used CD4+ T cells from PBMCs cultured with HCoV-NL63 spike peptides, obtained before COVID-19 vaccination. All receptors derive from a human donor who had a prior SARS-CoV-2 infection.

V usage is TRBV11-3 and J usage is TRBJ1-4; 8 bases line up with TRBD1. Germline CDR1 and CDR2: SGHNT and YENEEA. J was trimmed by 4 bases and V by 2 bases; bases with no gene match: 6. The CDR3 extends over 16 amino acids. CDR3 protein: CASSLRGQVYNEKLFF. In DNA form, the CDR3 reads TGTGCCAGCAGCTTACGGGGACAGGTTTATAATGAAAAACTGTTTTTT.

The V and J genes are TRBV5-1 and TRBJ2-2; tentative D call: TRBD2 (6 bases). Germline CDR1 SGHRS, CDR2 YFSETQ. This CDR3 is 16 amino acids long. V lost 4 bases and J 7 bases, leaving 20 bases between the germline ends. CDR3 in amino acids: CASSILARPRDGELFF. DNA for the CDR3: TGCGCCAGCAGCATCTTGGCCCGCCCGCGGGACGGGGAGCTGTTTTTT.

This clone turned up a few times. This chain connects TRBV7-2 to TRBJ1-2; D call uncertain. Trimming pared 6 bases from V and 1 base from J, leaving 6 bases between. The CDR3 totals 12 residues. CDR1 SGHTA and CDR2 FQGNSA come from the germline V gene. The CDR3 loop is CASSDINYGYTF. The CDR3 DNA follows: TGTGCCAGCAGTGATATTAACTATGGCTACACCTTC.

For the CDR3, the DNA is TGCGCCAGCAGCTGGGTAGCGGTCTCTAGCACAGATACGCAGTATTTT. This encodes CASSWVAVSSTDTQYF. This chain links TRBV5-1 with TRBJ2-3; perhaps TRBD2 as D (6 bases). Germline CDR1 SGHRS, CDR2 YFSETQ. CDR3 length equals 16 residues. Trimming cost V 3 bases and J 0 bases, with 14 bases left between them.

The rearrangement links TRBV7-9 to TRBJ1-2; unclear D gene. The V end lost 2 bases, the J end lost 2 bases, and 6 bases lay between the germline ends. CDR3 length: 13 residues. Germline loops: CDR1 SEHNR, CDR2 FQNEAQ (reference sequence). The CDR3 protein is CASSLSDNYGYTF. The CDR3 DNA reads as TGTGCCAGCAGCTTAAGTGACAACTATGGCTACACCTTC.

This chain joins TRBV11-3 and TRBJ2-3; 10 bases map to TRBD2. Trimming cost V 5 bases and J 8 bases; bases outside gene matches: 10. This CDR3 has 15 residues. Germline V gene data show CDR1 as SGHNT and CDR2 as YENEEA. Here the CDR3 DNA reads TGTGCCAGCAGCCGGGAGCGGGAGGGCCTGGGTACGCAGTATTTT. Its protein product is CASSREREGLGTQYF.

This rearrangement joins TRBV5-6 to TRBJ2-7; no clear D gene. This CDR3 comprises 14 residues. CDR1 and CDR2 (germline): SGHDT, YYEEEE. Trimming took 6 bases from V and 2 from J, leaving 15 bases between them. As DNA, the CDR3 is TGTGCCAGCACCGCGAACTGGCTAACCTACGAGCAGTACTTC. Residues: CASTANWLTYEQYF.

This chain uses TRBV5-1 with TRBJ1-5; possibly TRBD1 for D (6 bases). The CDR3 extends over 16 amino acids. Germline V gene sequence: CDR1 SGHRS, CDR2 YFSETQ. V dropped 0 bases and J dropped 6 bases, with 16 bases sitting between them. The CDR3 spells CASSLEGHRVGQPQHF. DNA of the CDR3: TGCGCCAGCAGCTTGGAGGGCCACAGGGTCGGTCAGCCCCAGCATTTT. The whole variable domain, filled in from reference TRBV5-1 and TRBJ1-5, reads KAGVTQTPRYLIKTRGQQVTLSCSPISGHRSVSWYQQTPGQGLQFLFEYFSETQRNKGNFPGRFSGRQFSNSRSEMNVSTLELGDSALYLCASSLEGHRVGQPQHFGDGTRLSIL.

This clone was detected a few times. The V gene is TRBV14, the J gene TRBJ1-6; maybe TRBD1 (5 bases). V lost 2 bases and J lost 5, with 13 bases in between. The CDR3 length is 16 residues. CDR1 is SGHDN, CDR2 FVKESK, per germline. The CDR3 is CASSQLQGNHNSPLHF. The CDR3 bases are TGTGCCAGCAGCCAATTGCAGGGCAACCATAATTCACCCCTCCACTTT. Full variable domain (missing parts from reference TRBV14 and TRBJ1-6): EAGVTQFPSHSVIEKGQTVTLRCDPISGHDNLYWYRRVMGKEIKFLLHFVKESKQDESGMPNNRFLAERTGGTYSTLKVQPAELEDSGVYFCASSQLQGNHNSPLHFGNGTRLTVT.

This clone was counted only a few times. The CDR3 sequence is CASSPTGQGATEAFF. The CDR3 coding sequence is TGTGCCAGCAGCCCCACTGGACAGGGGGCGACTGAAGCTTTCTTT. The rearrangement links TRBV5-4 to TRBJ1-1; 11 bases align to TRBD1. Germline V gives CDR1 SGHNT, CDR2 YYREEE (reference sequence). CDR3 size: 15 residues. J was trimmed by 5 bases and V by 4 bases; bases with no gene match: 7. Variable domain in full (rest from reference TRBV5-4 and TRBJ1-1): ETGVTQSPTHLIKTRGQQVTLRCSSQSGHNTVSWYQQALGQGPQFIFQYYREEENGRGNFPPRFSGLQFPNYSSELNVNALELDDSALYLCASSPTGQGATEAFFGQGTRLTVV.

The V call is TRBV18, the J call TRBJ1-5; D remains ambiguous. The CDR3 runs 16 residues. Deletions cut 1 base from V and 6 bases from J, with 16 bases between. The germline gives CDR1 KGHSH, CDR2 LQKENI. The CDR3 sequence is CASSPRPAQSGQPQHF. In nucleotides, the CDR3 is TGTGCCAGCTCACCACGGCCAGCGCAATCTGGTCAGCCCCAGCATTTT.

The gene calls are TRBV18 and TRBJ1-1; 7 positions agree with TRBD1. Germline values: CDR1 KGHSH, CDR2 LQKENI. The J segment lost 0 bases and the V segment lost 6 bases, leaving 7 bases of the junction unmatched. CDR3 size: 15 residues. DNA for the CDR3: TGTGCCAGCTCCAAACAGGGGCGACTGAACACTGAAGCTTTCTTT. Residues: CASSKQGRLNTEAFF.

The V gene is TRBV19, the J gene TRBJ2-6; D remains unclear. CDR1 is LNHDA and CDR2 is SQIVND in the germline V gene (reference sequence). The CDR3 sequence is 16 residues long. With 7 bases removed from V and 0 bases from J, the gap between germline ends came to 13 bases. The CDR3 DNA reads as TGTGCCAGTAAGCAGCTGTGGAGCTCTGGGGCCAACGTCCTGACTTTC. It codes for CASKQLWSSGANVLTF.

The V gene is TRBV30, the J gene TRBJ2-3; the D is unclear. The germline gives CDR1 GTSNPN, CDR2 SVGIG (reference sequence). CDR3 size: 12 residues. The germline V and J ends were trimmed by 0 bases and 7 bases, with 8 bases remaining between them. The CDR3 reads CAWSVRGNTQYF. The CDR3 DNA reads TGTGCCTGGAGTGTACGAGGCAATACGCAGTATTTT.